Each of the 8 T cell receptor beta chains below was sequenced from the same sample in a study of monozygotic twins with inflammatory bowel disease. TCRdb re-called the 5' RACE reads; every CDR3 protein appears as one record, without DNA. The sample totals roughly 200,000 distinct CDR3 sequences. The sample consisted of blood. All receptors derive from a human donor with ulcerative colitis or Crohn's disease, or a healthy co-twin of an affected twin (not recorded which).

This sequence joins TRBV9 and TRBJ2-2. There are 14 residues in the CDR3. CDR1 SGDLS and CDR2 YYNGEE come from the germline V gene. CDR3 sequence reads: CASSVVGGTGELFF.

CDR3 region: CAISGTSGISSYEQYF. The genes are TRBV10-3 and TRBJ2-7; no DNA is available, so the TRBD2 call from TCRdb remains unchecked. The CDR3 consists of 16 residues. From germline, CDR1 is ENHRY and CDR2 SYGVKD.

V usage is TRBV4-3 and J usage is TRBJ2-2; TCRdb indicates TRBD2, and absent DNA this call remains unverified. The CDR3 length is 15 residues. In germline, CDR1 is LGHNA, CDR2 YSLEER. Here the CDR3 reads CASSPYSRDTGELFF.

V and J are TRBV1 and TRBJ1-1. TRBV1 is annotated as a pseudogene. This CDR3 is built from 12 residues. The CDR3 reads CTSSQGSTEAFF.

CDR3: CASSRETSGRLYF. The V and J genes are TRBV18 and TRBJ2-7; TCRdb's D call of TRBD2 is untestable without DNA. Germline CDR1 and CDR2: KGHSH and LQKENI. The CDR3 covers 13 residues.

The chain employs TRBV2 and TRBJ2-1; no DNA is available, so the TRBD1 call from TCRdb remains unchecked. Germline V gives CDR1 SNHLY, CDR2 FYNNEI. The CDR3 runs 20 residues. The CDR3 reads CASRTGGGDLGFLSYNEQFF.

The gene calls are TRBV30 and TRBJ1-3; TCRdb's D call of TRBD1 is untestable without DNA. The CDR3 contains 13 residues. Germline V lookup: CDR1 GTSNPN, CDR2 SVGIG (reference sequence). CDR3 sequence: CAWGQFSGNTIYF.

The chain joins TRBV11-2 to TRBJ1-1. Germline V CDR1 and CDR2: SGHAT, FQNNGV. The CDR3 consists of 13 residues. This chain's CDR3 is CASSLHLNTEAFF.